This is a list of T cell receptor beta chains from one sample in a study of OX40 agonist ivuxolimab in advanced cancers. Sequenced by immunoSEQ multiplex PCR; TCRdb stores in-frame clones only, minus some. The sample consists of some 70,000 clones, around 86% of them appearing once. The starting material was CD4+ or CD8+ T cells sorted from blood, obtained in a trial of the OX40 agonist ivuxolimab. The receptors originated from an adult with an advanced solid tumor such as melanoma, head and neck, liver or kidney cancer. CDR3s include the opening cysteine and the closing phenylalanine or tryptophan. D genes are given only for firm matches. Only part of the rows carry a size: once, few, many, or a class if the clone is expanded.

>once|TRBD1|TRBJ1-1|TRBV9
CASSVQQGADTEAFF
TGTGCCAGCAGCGTCCAACAGGGGGCGGACACTGAAGCTTTCTTT
>once|.|TRBJ1-4|TRBV5-6
CASSLSGGGSIEKLFF
TGTGCCAGCAGCCTAAGTGGTGGGGGGTCTATTGAAAAACTGTTTTTT
>.|.|TRBJ1-1|TRBV2
CASSDWDLNTEAFF
TGTGCCAGCAGTGATTGGGATCTGAACACTGAAGCTTTCTTT
>.|TRBD2|TRBJ2-3|TRBV2
CASSEGGSTDTQYF
TGTGCCAGCAGTGAGGGAGGGAGCACAGATACGCAGTATTTT
>.|.|TRBJ2-2|TRBV7-9
CASSPSWGANTGELFF
TGTGCCAGCAGCCCCTCTTGGGGCGCCAACACCGGGGAGCTGTTTTTT
>.|.|TRBJ2-5|TRBV27
CASSSLGLGETQYF
TGTGCCAGCAGTTCTTTAGGCCTGGGGGAGACCCAGTACTTC
>.|TRBD1|TRBJ1-2|TRBV5-4
CASSSGDRRTYGYTF
TGTGCCAGCAGCTCGGGGGACAGAAGGACCTATGGCTACACCTTC
>.|TRBD1|TRBJ1-1|TRBV30
CAYDSGTGGAFF
TGTGCCTACGATTCCGGGACAGGCGGAGCTTTCTTT
>.|.|TRBJ1-1|TRBV6-5
CASSYSNRLNTEAFF
TGTGCCAGCAGTTACTCGAACAGATTGAACACTGAAGCTTTCTTT
>.|TRBD2|TRBJ2-1|TRBV5-4
CASRRGLANEQFF
TGTGCCAGCAGGCGAGGACTAGCGAATGAGCAGTTCTTC
>.|.|TRBJ2-6|TRBV6-1
CASVTGLGANVLTF
TGTGCCAGCGTAACAGGGCTCGGGGCCAACGTCCTGACTTTC
>once|.|TRBJ2-6|TRBV6-1
CASIKASSGANVLTF
TGTGCCAGCATCAAGGCGAGCTCTGGGGCCAACGTCCTGACTTTC
>.|.|TRBJ2-7|TRBV2
CATGGHQYEQYF
TGTGCCACCGGCGGACACCAATACGAGCAGTACTTC
>.|.|TRBJ2-5|TRBV6-5
CASSYSVLGETQYF
TGTGCCAGCAGTTACTCGGTGCTGGGGGAGACCCAGTACTTC
>.|.|TRBJ1-4|TRBV29-1
CAGGPNEKLFF
TGCGCGGGGGGTCCTAATGAAAAACTGTTTTTT
>.|.|TRBJ1-1|TRBV5-1
CASSLGTLWSGTEAFF
TGCGCCAGCAGCTTGGGTACACTCTGGTCAGGGACTGAAGCTTTCTTT
>.|.|TRBJ2-5|TRBV11-3
CASSPGTQETQYF
TGTGCCAGCAGCCCCGGAACTCAAGAGACCCAGTACTTC
>.|.|TRBJ2-7|TRBV9
CASSPRQPGFYEQYF
TGTGCCAGCAGCCCCCGACAACCGGGCTTCTACGAGCAGTACTTC
>.|.|TRBJ2-1|TRBV20-1
CSANRRDEQFF
TGCAGTGCTAATAGAAGGGATGAGCAGTTCTTC
>few|.|TRBJ1-1|TRBV6-1
CASSRQLYTEAFF
TGTGCCAGCAGTCGACAGCTTTACACTGAAGCTTTCTTT
>.|.|TRBJ1-1|TRBV11-3
CASSLVWGAEAFF
TGTGCCAGCAGCTTAGTATGGGGGGCTGAAGCTTTCTTT
>.|.|TRBJ1-2|TRBV4-1
CASSQDPRQVVYGYTF
TGCGCCAGCAGCCAAGATCCTCGGCAGGTTGTCTATGGCTACACCTTC